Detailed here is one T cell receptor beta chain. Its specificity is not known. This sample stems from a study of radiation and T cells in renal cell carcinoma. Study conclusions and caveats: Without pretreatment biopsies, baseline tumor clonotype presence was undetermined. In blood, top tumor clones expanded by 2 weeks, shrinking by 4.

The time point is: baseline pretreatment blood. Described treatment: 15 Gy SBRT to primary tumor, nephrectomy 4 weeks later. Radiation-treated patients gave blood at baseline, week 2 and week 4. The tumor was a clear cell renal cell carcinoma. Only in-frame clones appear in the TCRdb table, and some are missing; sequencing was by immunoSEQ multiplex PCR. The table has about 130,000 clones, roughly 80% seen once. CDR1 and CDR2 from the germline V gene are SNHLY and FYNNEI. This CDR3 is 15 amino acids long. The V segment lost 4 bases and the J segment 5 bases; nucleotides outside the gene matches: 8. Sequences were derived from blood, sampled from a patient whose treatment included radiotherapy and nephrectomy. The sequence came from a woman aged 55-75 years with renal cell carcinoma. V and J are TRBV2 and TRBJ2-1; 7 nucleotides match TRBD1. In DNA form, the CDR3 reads TGTGCCAGCAGTGTAGAGGGGGCCAGGAACAATGAGCAGTTCTTC. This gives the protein CASSVEGARNNEQFF.